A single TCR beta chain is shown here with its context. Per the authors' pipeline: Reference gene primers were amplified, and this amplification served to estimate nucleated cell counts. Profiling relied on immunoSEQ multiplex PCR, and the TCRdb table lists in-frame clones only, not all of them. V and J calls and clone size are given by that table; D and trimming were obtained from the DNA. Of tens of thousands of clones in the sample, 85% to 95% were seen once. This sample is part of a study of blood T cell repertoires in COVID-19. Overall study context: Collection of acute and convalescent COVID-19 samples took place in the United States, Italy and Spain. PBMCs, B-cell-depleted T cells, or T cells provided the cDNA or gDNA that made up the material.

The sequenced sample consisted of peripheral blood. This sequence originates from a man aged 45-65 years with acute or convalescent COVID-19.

CDR3 sequence reads: CAWSVPNAYEQYF. CDR3 coding DNA: TGTGCCTGGAGTGTCCCCAATGCCTACGAGCAGTACTTC. V and J are TRBV30 and TRBJ2-7; no clear D gene. The CDR3 covers 13 residues. Germline CDR1 reads GTSNPN; CDR2 reads SVGIG (reference sequence). V lost 0 bases and J lost 2, with 8 bases in between.